The table lists the clone carrying this T cell receptor beta chain with a few counts. Antigen specificity is unknown. This sample was taken from a study of cytomegalovirus exposure and HLA in healthy donors. Study-level findings and limits: For most TCR beta V segments, an earlier analysis put the productive rate at about 87% or about 30% of the time. Later work associated fewer than 20,000 TCR beta sequences with HLA alleles at 0.05 false discovery rate.

Germline V gives CDR1 SGHRS, CDR2 YFSETQ. The J segment lost 3 bases and the V segment lost 0 bases, leaving 6 bases of the junction unmatched. CDR3 length: 16 residues. Primers for the PCR totalled 60 Vbeta and 13 Jbeta. The protocol was immunoSEQ multiplex PCR, while the TCRdb copy is restricted to in-frame clones and leaves out a portion. Altogether under 95,000 clones are present, 7.6% being singletons, with the ten largest covering about 2.5%. Sequenced sample: PBMCs. The clonotype comes from a man aged 50 to 59 in good health and CMV-seronegative. The J gene is TRBJ2-7, the V gene TRBV5-1; 10 bases agree with TRBD1. The CDR3 DNA follows: TGCGCCAGCAGCTTGGCCTGGGACAGGGGACTCTACGAGCAGTACTTC. Its protein product is CASSLAWDRGLYEQYF.